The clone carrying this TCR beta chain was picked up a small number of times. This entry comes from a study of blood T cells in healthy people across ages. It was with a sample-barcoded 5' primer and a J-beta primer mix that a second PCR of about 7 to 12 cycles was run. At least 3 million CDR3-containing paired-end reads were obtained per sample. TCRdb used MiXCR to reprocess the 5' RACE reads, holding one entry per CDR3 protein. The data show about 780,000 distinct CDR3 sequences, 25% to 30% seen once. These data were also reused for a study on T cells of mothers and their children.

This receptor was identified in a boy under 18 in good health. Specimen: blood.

The chain's CDR3 is CASSYSSYGYTF. CDR3 sequence (DNA): TGTGCCAGCAGTTACTCCAGCTATGGCTACACCTTC. The chain combines TRBV6-2 or TRBV6-3 with TRBJ1-2; D remains ambiguous. This CDR3 comprises 12 residues. Germline lookup yields CDR1 MNHEY and CDR2 SVGEGT. Trimming cost V 0 bases and J 4 bases, with 3 bases left between them.